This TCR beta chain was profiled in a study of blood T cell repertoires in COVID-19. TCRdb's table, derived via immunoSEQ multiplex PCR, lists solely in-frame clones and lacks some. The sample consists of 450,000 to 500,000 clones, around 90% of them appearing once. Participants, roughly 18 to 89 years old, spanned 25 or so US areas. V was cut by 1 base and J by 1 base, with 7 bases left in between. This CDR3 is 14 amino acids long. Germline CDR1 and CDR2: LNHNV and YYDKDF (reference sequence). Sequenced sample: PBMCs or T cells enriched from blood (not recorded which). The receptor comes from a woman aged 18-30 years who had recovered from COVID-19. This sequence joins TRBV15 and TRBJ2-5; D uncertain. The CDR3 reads CATSRGEPQETQYF. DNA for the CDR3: TGTGCCACCAGCAGAGGTGAGCCCCAAGAGACCCAGTACTTC. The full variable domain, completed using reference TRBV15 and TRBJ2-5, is DAMVIQNPRYQVTQFGKPVTLSCSQTLNHNVMYWYQQKSSQAPKLLFHYYDKDFNNEADTPDNFQSRRPNTSFCFLDIRSPGLGDTAMYLCATSRGEPQETQYFGPGTRLLVL.